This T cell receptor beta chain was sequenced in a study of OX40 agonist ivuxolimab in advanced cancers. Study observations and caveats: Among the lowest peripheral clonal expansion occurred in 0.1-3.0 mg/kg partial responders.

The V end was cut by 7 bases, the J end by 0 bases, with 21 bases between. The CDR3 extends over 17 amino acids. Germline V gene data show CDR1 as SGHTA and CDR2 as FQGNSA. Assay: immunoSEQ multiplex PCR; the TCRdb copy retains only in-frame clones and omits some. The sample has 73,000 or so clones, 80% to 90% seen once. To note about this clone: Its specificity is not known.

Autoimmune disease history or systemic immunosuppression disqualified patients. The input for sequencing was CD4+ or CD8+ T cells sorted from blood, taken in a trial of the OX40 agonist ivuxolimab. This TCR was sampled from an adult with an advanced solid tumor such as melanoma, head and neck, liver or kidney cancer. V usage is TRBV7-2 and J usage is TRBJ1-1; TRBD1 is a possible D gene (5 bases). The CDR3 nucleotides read TGTGCCAGCACCCCCCCAAGGGGATCCCTAATGAACACTGAAGCTTTCTTT. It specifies CASTPPRGSLMNTEAFF. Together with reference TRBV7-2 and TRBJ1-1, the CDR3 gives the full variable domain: GAGVSQSPSNKVTEKGKDVELRCDPISGHTALYWYRQSLGQGLEFLIYFQGNSAPDKSGLPSDRFSAERTGGSVSTLTIQRTQQEDSAVYLCASTPPRGSLMNTEAFFGQGTRLTVV.